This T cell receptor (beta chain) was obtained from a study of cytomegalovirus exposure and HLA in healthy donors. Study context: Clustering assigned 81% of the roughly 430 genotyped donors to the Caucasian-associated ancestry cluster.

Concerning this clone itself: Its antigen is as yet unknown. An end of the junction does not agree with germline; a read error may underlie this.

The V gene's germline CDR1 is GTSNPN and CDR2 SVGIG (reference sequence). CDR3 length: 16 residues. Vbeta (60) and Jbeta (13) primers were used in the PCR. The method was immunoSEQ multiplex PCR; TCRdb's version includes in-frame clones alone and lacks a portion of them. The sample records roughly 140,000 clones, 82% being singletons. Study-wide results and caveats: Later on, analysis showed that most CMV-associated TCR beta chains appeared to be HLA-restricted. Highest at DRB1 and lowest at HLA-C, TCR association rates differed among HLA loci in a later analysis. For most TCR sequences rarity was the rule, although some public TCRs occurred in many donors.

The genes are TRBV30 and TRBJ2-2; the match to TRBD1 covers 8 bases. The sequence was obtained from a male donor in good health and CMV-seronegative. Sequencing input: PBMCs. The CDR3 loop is CAGRTGNIVNTGELFF. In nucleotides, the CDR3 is TGTGCCGGGAGGACAGGGAATATTGTGAACACCGGGGAGCTGTTTTTT.